This T cell receptor beta chain emerged from a study of cytomegalovirus exposure and HLA in healthy donors. Assay: immunoSEQ multiplex PCR; the TCRdb copy retains only in-frame clones and omits some. The table lists around 170,000 clones, around nine tenths of them singletons, with just under 3% in the top ten. Whole-study results and caveats: It was confirmed in vitro that three of the CMV-associated chains were specific for CMV antigens. As was reported, the classifier diagnosed cytomegalovirus status with high specificity and sensitivity.

Of note for this clone: Its antigen is not identified.

Trimming cost V 3 bases and J 1 base, with 15 bases left between them. Germline values: CDR1 SGHTA, CDR2 FQGNSA. The CDR3 consists of 16 residues. The TCR was taken from a man in his late teens or twenties in good health and CMV-seronegative. Sequencing was done on a sample of PBMCs. V usage is TRBV7-2 and J usage is TRBJ1-1, with D perhaps matching TRBD1 (5 bases). The CDR3 loop reads CASSFASTATNTEAFF. The DNA of the CDR3 is TGTGCCAGCAGCTTTGCATCGACAGCGACGAACACTGAAGCTTTCTTT.